The 2 T cell receptor beta chains listed next were all sequenced from one sample in a study of blood T cells in healthy people across ages (dated by TCRdb to the mid-2010s). Library preparation used 5' RACE. TCRdb records Illumina HiSeq 2500 as the sequencer. The second PCR ran for roughly 7 to 12 cycles and used a J-beta primer mix along with a sample-barcoded 5' primer. The public reads were reprocessed in TCRdb via fastp at Q25 and MiXCR, keeping in-frame beta chains. Rows matching on CDR3 protein sequence are summarized as one entry with the most common DNA and genes. Recorded for this sample are almost 800,000 distinct CDR3 sequences; roughly 50% of them occurred a single time. 20% to 25% of the sample is taken by the ten largest. Sequenced: blood. The receptors were sampled from a man in his thirties or forties in good health.

The chain combines TRBV7-2 with TRBJ2-5, with D perhaps TRBD1 (6 bases). The J call may not be correct, given that the DNA end is closer to TRBJ2-7. The CDR3 sequence is 15 residues long. The germline gives CDR1 SGHTA, CDR2 FQGNSA. CDR3 in amino acids: CASSLVPQGVGEQYF. For the CDR3, the DNA is TGTGCCAGCAGCTTAGTACCACAGGGAGTTGGCGAGCAGTACTTC.

This chain uses TRBV7-2 with TRBJ2-1, with TRBD1 matching over 8 bases. This CDR3 has 15 residues. Looked up from germline, CDR1 is SGHTA and CDR2 is FQGNSA. J lost 8 bases, V lost 2 bases, and 8 bases had no gene match. The CDR3 coding sequence is TGTGCCAGCAGCTTACGGCAGGGGGCGCGGGATGAGCAGTTCTTC. Its translation: CASSLRQGARDEQFF.